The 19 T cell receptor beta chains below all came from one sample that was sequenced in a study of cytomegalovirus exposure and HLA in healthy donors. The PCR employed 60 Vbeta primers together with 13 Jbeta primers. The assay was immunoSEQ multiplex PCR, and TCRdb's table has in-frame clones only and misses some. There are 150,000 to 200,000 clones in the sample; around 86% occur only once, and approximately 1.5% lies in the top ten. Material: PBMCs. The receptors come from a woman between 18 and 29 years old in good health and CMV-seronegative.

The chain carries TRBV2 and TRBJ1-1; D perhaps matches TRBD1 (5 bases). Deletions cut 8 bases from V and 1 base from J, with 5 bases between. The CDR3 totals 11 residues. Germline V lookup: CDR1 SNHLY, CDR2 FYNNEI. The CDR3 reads CASDRNTEAFF. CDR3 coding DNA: TGTGCCAGCGACAGGAACACTGAAGCTTTCTTT.

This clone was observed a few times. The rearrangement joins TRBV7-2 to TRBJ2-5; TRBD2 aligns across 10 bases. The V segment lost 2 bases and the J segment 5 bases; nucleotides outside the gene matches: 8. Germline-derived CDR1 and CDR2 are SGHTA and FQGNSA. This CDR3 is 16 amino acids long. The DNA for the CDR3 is TGTGCCAGCAGCTTAAGAGCTAGCGGGAGTAGCGAGACCCAGTACTTC. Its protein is CASSLRASGSSETQYF. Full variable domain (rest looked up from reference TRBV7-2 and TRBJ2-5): GAGVSQSPSNKVTEKGKDVELRCDPISGHTALYWYRQSLGQGLEFLIYFQGNSAPDKSGLPSDRFSAERTGGSVSTLTIQRTQQEDSAVYLCASSLRASGSSETQYFGPGTRLLVL.

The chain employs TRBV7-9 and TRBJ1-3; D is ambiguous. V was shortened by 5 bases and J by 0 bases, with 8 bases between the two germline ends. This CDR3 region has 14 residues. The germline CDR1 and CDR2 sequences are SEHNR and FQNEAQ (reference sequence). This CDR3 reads CASSPASSGNTIYF. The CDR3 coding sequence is TGTGCCAGCAGCCCCGCGAGCTCTGGAAACACCATATATTTT. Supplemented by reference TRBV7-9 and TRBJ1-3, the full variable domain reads DTGVSQNPRHKITKRGQNVTFRCDPISEHNRLYWYRQTLGQGPEFLTYFQNEAQLEKSRLLSDRFSAERPKGSFSTLEIQRTEQGDSAMYLCASSPASSGNTIYFGEGSWLTVV.

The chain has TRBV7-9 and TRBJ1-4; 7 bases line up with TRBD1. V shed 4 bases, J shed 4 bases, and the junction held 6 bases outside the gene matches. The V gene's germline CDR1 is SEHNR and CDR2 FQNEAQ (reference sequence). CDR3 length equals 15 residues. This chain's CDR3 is CASSSGDSYNEKLFF. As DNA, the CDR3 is TGTGCCAGCAGCTCCGGGGACAGTTATAATGAAAAACTGTTTTTT.

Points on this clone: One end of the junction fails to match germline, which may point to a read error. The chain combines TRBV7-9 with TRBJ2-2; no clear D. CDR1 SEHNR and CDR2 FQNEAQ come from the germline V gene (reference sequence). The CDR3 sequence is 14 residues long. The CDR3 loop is CSSSLLAVSGELFF. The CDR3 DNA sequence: TGTTCCAGCAGCCTCCTCGCAGTGTCCGGGGAGCTGTTTTTT.

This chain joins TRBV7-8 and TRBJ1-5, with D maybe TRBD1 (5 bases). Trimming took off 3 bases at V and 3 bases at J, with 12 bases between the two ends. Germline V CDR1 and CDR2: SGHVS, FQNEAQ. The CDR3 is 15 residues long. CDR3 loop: CASSLETVFNQPQHF. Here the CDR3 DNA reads TGTGCCAGCAGCTTGGAGACAGTGTTCAATCAGCCCCAGCATTTT. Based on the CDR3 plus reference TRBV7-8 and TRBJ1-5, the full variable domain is GAGVSQSPRYKVAKRGQDVALRCDPISGHVSLFWYQQALGQGPEFLTYFQNEAQLDKSGLPSDRFFAERPEGSVSTLKIQRTQQEDSAVYLCASSLETVFNQPQHFGDGTRLSIL.

The CDR3 nucleotides are TGTGCCAGCAGCACGTCTAGCGGGGGCCAAGAGACCCAGTACTTC. It translates to CASSTSSGGQETQYF. This chain connects TRBV7-2 to TRBJ2-5; 10 nucleotides align to TRBD2. J lost 1 base, V lost 5 bases, and 4 bases had no gene match. The CDR3 consists of 15 residues. Germline V gene lookup returns CDR1 SGHTA and CDR2 FQGNSA.

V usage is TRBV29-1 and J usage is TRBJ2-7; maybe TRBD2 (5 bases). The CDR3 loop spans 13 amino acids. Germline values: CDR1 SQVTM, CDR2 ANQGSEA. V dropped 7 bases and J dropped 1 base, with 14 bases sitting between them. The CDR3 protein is CSALFPGSYEQYF. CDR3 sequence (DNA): TGCAGCGCTCTATTTCCGGGATCCTACGAGCAGTACTTC.

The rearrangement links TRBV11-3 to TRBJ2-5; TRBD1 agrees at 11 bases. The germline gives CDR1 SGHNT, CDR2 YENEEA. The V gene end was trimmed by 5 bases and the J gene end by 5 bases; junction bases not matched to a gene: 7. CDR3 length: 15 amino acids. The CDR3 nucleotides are TGTGCCAGCAGCACGGGACAGGGGGTCGCTGAGACCCAGTACTTC. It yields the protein CASSTGQGVAETQYF.

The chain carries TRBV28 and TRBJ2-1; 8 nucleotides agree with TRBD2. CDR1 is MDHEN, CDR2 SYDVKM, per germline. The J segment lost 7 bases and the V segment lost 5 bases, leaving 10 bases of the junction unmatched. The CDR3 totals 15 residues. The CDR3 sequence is CASSRREGSGNEQFF. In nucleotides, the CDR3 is TGTGCCAGCAGTCGACGGGAGGGGAGCGGGAATGAGCAGTTCTTC.

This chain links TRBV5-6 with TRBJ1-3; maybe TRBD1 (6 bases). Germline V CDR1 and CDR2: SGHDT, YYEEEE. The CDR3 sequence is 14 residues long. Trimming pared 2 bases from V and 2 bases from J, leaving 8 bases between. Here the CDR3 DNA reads TGTGCCAGCAGCTTCAACAGGGCTGGAAACACCATATATTTT. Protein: CASSFNRAGNTIYF.

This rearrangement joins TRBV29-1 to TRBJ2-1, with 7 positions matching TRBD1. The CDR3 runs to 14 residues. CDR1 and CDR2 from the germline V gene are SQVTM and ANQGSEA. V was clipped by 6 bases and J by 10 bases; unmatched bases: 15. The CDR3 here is CSVLTGTDRLEQFF. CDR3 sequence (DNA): TGCAGCGTCCTAACCGGGACAGATAGATTGGAGCAGTTCTTC.

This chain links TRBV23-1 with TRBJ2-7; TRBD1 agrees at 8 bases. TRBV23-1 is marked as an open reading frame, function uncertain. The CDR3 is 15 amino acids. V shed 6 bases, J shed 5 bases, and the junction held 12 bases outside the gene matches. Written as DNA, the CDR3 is TGCGCCAGCAGCTACCCCCCAGGACAGGGAGACGAGCAGTACTTC. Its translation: CASSYPPGQGDEQYF.

The CDR3 nucleotides are TGTGCCAGCAGTGAAGCGAGCCGGACAGGAAACACCATATATTTT. Its translation is CASSEASRTGNTIYF. The genes are TRBV6-1 and TRBJ1-3; tentatively, D is TRBD1 (5 bases). The V and J ends lost 0 bases and 4 bases respectively, with 10 bases between them. The CDR3 spans 15 residues. Germline values: CDR1 MNHNS, CDR2 SASEGT.

The CDR3 loop is CASSLQGQATEAFF. The CDR3 nucleotides are TGCGCCAGCAGCTTGCAGGGACAGGCCACTGAAGCTTTCTTT. V is TRBV5-1 and J is TRBJ1-1, with TRBD1 matching over 8 bases. Trimming at V came to 1 base and at J to 4 bases, leaving 3 bases not matched to a gene. Germline V CDR1 and CDR2: SGHRS, YFSETQ. The CDR3 length is 14 residues.

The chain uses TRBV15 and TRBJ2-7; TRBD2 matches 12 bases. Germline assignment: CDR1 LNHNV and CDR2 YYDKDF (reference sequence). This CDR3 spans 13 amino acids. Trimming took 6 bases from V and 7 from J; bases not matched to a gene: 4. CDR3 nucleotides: TGTGCCACCAGACTAGCGGGAGGAGGGGAGCAGTACTTC. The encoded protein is CATRLAGGGEQYF.

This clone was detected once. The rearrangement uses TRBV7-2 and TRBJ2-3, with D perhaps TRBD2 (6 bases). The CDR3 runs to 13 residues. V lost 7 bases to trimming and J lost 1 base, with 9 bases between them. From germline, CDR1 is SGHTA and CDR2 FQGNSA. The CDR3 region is CASTRGGTDTQYF. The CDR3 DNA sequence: TGTGCCAGCACCCGCGGGGGCACAGATACGCAGTATTTT.

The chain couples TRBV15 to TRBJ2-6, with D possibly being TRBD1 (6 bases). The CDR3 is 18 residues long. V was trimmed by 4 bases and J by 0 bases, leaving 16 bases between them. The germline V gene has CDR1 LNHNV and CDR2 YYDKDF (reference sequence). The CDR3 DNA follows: TGTGCCACCAGCATCCTCGGACAGCTTCACTCTGGGGCCAACGTCCTGACTTTC. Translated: CATSILGQLHSGANVLTF.

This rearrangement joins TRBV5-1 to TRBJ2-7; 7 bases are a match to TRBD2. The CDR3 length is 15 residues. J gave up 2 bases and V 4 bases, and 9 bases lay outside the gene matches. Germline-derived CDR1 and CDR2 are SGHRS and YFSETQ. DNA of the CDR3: TGCGCCAGCAGCCGAATGGCGCGGGGGACCTACGAGCAGTACTTC. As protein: CASSRMARGTYEQYF.